This T cell receptor (beta chain) originates from a study of cytomegalovirus exposure and HLA in healthy donors. The study's findings and limits: Sequence variants that were highly shared formed a cluster that was likely a sequencing artifact. Reports showed the classifier diagnosing cytomegalovirus status with high specificity and sensitivity.

The ends lost 4 bases at V and 8 bases at J; junction bases unmatched: 10. Germline CDR1 reads SQVTM; CDR2 reads ANQGSEA. This CDR3 contains 14 residues. The PCR was carried out with 60 Vbeta primers and 13 Jbeta primers. Using immunoSEQ multiplex PCR, the repertoire was profiled, and TCRdb retains in-frame clones only, with some absent. This sample has roughly 120,000 clones, with just under 75% found just once. This clone was picked up a small number of times. Its antigen is not known. The V and J genes are TRBV29-1 and TRBJ2-1; 8 positions agree with TRBD2. Source material: PBMCs. The TCR originated in a man aged 40-50 years in good health and CMV-seropositive. As DNA, the CDR3 is TGCAGCGTTGCTGGCAGCGGGAGTTCAGATGAGCAGTTCTTC. Encoded protein: CSVAGSGSSDEQFF.